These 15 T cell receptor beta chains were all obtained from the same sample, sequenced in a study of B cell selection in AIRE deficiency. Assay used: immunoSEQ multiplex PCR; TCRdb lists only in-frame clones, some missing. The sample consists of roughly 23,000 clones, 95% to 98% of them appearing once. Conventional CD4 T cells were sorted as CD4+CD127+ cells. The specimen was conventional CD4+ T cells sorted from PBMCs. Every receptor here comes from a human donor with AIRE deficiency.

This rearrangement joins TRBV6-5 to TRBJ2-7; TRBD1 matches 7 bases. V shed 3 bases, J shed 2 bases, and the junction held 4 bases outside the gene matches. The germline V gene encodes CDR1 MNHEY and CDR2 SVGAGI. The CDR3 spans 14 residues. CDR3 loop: CASSYLGQTYEQYF. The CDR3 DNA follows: TGTGCCAGCAGTTATCTGGGACAGACCTACGAGCAGTACTTC.

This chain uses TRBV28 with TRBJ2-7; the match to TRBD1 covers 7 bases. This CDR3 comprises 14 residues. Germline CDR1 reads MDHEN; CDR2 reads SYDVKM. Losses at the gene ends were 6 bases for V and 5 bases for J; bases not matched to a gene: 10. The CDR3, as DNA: TGTGCCAGCAGGACCAGGACAGGAAGAGACGAGCAGTACTTC. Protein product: CASRTRTGRDEQYF.

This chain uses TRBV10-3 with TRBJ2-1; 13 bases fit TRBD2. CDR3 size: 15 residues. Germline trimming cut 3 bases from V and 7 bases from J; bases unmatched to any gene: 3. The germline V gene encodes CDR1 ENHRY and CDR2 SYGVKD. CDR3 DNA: TGTGCCATCAGTGACGGACTAGCGGGAGAGAATGAGCAGTTCTTC. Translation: CAISDGLAGENEQFF.

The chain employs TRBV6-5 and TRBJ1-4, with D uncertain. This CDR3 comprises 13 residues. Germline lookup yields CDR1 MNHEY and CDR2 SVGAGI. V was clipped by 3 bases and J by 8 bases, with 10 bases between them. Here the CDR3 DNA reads TGTGCCAGCAGTTATCACAACTGGGAAAAACTGTTTTTT. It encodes CASSYHNWEKLFF.

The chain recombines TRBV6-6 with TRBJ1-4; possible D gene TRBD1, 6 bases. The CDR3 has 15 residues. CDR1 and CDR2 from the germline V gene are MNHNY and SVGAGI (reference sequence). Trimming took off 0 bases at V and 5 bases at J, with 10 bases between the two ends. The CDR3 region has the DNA TGTGCCAGCAGTTACTCGCCAGGGGTAAATGAAAAACTGTTTTTT. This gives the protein CASSYSPGVNEKLFF.

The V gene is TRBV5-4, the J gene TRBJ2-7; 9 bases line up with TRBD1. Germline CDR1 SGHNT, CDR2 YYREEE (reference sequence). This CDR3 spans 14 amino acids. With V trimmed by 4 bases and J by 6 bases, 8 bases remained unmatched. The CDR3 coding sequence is TGTGCCAGCAGCCCCACCGGGACAGGGTCCGAGCAGTACTTC. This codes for CASSPTGTGSEQYF.

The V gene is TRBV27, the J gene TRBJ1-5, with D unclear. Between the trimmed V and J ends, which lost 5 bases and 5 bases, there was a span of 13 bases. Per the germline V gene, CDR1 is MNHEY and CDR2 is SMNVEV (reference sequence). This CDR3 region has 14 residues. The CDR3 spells CASSRTRSDQPQHF. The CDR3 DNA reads TGTGCCAGCAGTCGTACACGGTCCGATCAGCCCCAGCATTTT.

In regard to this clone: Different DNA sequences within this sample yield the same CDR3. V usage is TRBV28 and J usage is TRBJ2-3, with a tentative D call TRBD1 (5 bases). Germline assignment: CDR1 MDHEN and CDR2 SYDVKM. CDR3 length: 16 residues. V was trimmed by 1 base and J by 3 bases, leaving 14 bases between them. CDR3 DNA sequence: TGTGCCAGCAGTTTATCTGGGCAGGGAAGGACAGATACGCAGTATTTT. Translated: CASSLSGQGRTDTQYF.

Written as DNA, the CDR3 is TGTGCCAGCTCACCAAGGACAGGGGTCAATCAGCCCCAGCATTTT. Protein: CASSPRTGVNQPQHF. The V gene is TRBV18, the J gene TRBJ1-5; 9 bases match TRBD1. Germline loops: CDR1 KGHSH, CDR2 LQKENI. J lost 3 bases, V lost 2 bases, and 2 bases had no gene match. This CDR3 spans 15 amino acids.

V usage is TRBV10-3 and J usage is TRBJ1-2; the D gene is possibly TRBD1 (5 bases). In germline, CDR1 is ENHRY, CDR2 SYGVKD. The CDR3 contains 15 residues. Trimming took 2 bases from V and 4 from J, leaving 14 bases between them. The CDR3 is CAISEPERGAYGYTF. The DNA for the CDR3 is TGTGCCATCAGTGAGCCCGAACGAGGGGCCTATGGCTACACCTTC.

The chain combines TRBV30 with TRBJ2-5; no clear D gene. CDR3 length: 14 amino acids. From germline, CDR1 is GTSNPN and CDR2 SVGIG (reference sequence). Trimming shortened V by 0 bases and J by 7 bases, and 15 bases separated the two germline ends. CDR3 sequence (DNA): TGTGCCTGGAGTGTACGCCCCCCCCTCGGGACCCAGTACTTC. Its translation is CAWSVRPPLGTQYF.

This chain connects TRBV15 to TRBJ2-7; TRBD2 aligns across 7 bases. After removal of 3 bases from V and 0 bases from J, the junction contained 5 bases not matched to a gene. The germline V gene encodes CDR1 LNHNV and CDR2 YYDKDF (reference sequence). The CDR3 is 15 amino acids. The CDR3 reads CATSRGGFSSYEQYF. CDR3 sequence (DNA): TGTGCCACCAGCAGGGGGGGGTTCAGCTCCTACGAGCAGTACTTC.

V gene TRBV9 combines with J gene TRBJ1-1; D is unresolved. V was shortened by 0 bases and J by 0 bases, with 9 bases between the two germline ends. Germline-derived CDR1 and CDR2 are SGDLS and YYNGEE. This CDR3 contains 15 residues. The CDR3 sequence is CASSVGDILNTEAFF. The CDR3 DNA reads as TGTGCCAGCAGCGTAGGAGACATCCTGAACACTGAAGCTTTCTTT.

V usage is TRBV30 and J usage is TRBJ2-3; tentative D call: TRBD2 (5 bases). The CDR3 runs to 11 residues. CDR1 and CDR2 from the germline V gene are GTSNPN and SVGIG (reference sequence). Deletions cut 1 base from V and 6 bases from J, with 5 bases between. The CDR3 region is CAWSASDTQYF. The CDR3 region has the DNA TGTGCCTGGAGTGCTAGCGATACGCAGTATTTT.

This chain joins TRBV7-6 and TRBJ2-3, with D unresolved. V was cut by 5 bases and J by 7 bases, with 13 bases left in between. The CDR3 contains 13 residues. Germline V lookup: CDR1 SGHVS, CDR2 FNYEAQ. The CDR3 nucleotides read TGTGCCAGCAGCCCCGAGGCTAGTAATACGCAGTATTTT. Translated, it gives CASSPEASNTQYF.